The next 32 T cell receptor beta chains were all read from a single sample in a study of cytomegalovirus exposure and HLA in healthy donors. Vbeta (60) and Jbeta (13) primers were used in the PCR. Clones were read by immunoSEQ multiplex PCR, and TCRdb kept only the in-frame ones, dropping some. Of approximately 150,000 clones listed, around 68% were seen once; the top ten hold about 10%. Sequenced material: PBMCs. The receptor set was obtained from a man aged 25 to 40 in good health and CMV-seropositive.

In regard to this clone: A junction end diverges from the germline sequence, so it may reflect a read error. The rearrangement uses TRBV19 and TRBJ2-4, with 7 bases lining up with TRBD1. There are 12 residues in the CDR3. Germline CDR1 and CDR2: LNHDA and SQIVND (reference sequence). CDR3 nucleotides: TGTGCCAGTAGTATATCCCGGGACAGTCTGAACTTC. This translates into CASSISRDSLNF. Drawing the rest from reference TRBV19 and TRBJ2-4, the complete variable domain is DGGITQSPKYLFRKEGQNVTLSCEQNLNHDAMYWYRQDPGQGLRLIYYSQIVNDFQKGDIAEGYSVSREKKESFPLTVTSAQKNPTAFYLCASSISRDSLNFGAGTRLSVL.

CDR3 region: CASSLVGGEIYNEQFF. As DNA, the CDR3 is TGTGCCAGCAGCTTAGTTGGGGGGGAGATCTACAATGAGCAGTTCTTC. The V call is TRBV7-2, the J call TRBJ2-1, with TRBD2 identical over 7 bases. V lost 1 base and J lost 3; bases outside the gene matches: 6. The germline CDR1 and CDR2 sequences are SGHTA and FQGNSA. The CDR3 extends over 16 amino acids. The variable domain in full, completed from reference TRBV7-2 and TRBJ2-1, reads GAGVSQSPSNKVTEKGKDVELRCDPISGHTALYWYRQSLGQGLEFLIYFQGNSAPDKSGLPSDRFSAERTGGSVSTLTIQRTQQEDSAVYLCASSLVGGEIYNEQFFGPGTRLTVL.

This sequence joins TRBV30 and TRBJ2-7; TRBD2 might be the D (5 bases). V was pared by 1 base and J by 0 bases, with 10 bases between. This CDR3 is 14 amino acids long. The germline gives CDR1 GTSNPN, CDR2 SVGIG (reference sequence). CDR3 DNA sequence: TGTGCCTGGAGTGGATTTGGGAGCTCCTACGAGCAGTACTTC. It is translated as CAWSGFGSSYEQYF.

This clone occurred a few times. CDR3 sequence (DNA): TGTGCCAGCAGGACTAGTGGCAAAAACATTCAGTACTTC. Amino acid sequence: CASRTSGKNIQYF. This sequence joins TRBV6-5 and TRBJ2-4, with a weak D call TRBD2 (6 bases). CDR1 and CDR2 from the germline V gene are MNHEY and SVGAGI. The CDR3 covers 13 residues. The V and J ends lost 6 bases and 3 bases respectively, with 9 bases between them.

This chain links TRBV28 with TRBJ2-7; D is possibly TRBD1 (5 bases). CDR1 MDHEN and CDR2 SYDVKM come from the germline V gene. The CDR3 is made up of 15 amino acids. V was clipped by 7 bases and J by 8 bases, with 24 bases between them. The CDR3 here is CASTPGQVAATKQYF. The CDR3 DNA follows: TGTGCCAGCACCCCAGGGCAGGTTGCGGCGACGAAGCAGTACTTC.

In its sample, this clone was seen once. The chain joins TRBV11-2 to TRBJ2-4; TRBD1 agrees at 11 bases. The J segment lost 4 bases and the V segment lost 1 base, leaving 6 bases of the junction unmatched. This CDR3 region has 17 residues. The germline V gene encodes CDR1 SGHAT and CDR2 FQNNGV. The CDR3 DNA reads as TGTGCCAGCAGCTTAGCAGCCGGGACAGGGGGGAAAAACATTCAGTACTTC. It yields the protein CASSLAAGTGGKNIQYF.

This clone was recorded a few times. The CDR3 nucleotides read TGTGCCAGCAGTTTATTCACTAGCGGGAGGGCCTTAGTGGATACGCAGTATTTT. This translates into CASSLFTSGRALVDTQYF. The J gene is TRBJ2-3, the V gene TRBV28; TRBD2 matches 13 bases. CDR1 and CDR2 (germline): MDHEN, SYDVKM. This CDR3 is built from 18 residues. J was trimmed by 6 bases and V by 1 base; bases with no gene match: 10.

Here the CDR3 reads CASSLITESSGNTIYF. CDR3 sequence (DNA): TGTGCCAGCAGTTTAATCACAGAGAGCTCTGGAAACACCATATATTTT. This chain connects TRBV28 to TRBJ1-3, with D unresolved. Trimming pared 2 bases from V and 0 bases from J, leaving 11 bases between. This CDR3 has 16 amino acids. CDR1 is MDHEN and CDR2 is SYDVKM in the germline V gene.

CDR3 sequence: CASSEVPSTSGNTDTQYF. CDR3 sequence (DNA): TGTGCCAGCAGTGAAGTGCCCTCGACTAGCGGGAACACAGATACGCAGTATTTT. This chain links TRBV6-1 with TRBJ2-3, with 11 bases fitting TRBD2. CDR1 is MNHNS and CDR2 is SASEGT in the germline V gene. The J segment lost 2 bases and the V segment lost 1 base, leaving 8 bases of the junction unmatched. The CDR3 totals 18 residues.

The DNA of the CDR3 is TGTGCCAGCAGCCTTAGGGCGGGGGAAGTCATTGAAAAACTGTTTTTT. As protein: CASSLRAGEVIEKLFF. The chain combines TRBV28 with TRBJ1-4; TRBD1 might be the D (5 bases). The CDR3 is made up of 16 amino acids. V lost 6 bases and J lost 7, with 21 bases in between. Germline V gene data show CDR1 as MDHEN and CDR2 as SYDVKM. Full variable domain (rest looked up from reference TRBV28 and TRBJ1-4): DVKVTQSSRYLVKRTGEKVFLECVQDMDHENMFWYRQDPGLGLRLIYFSYDVKMKEKGDIPEGYSVSREKKERFSLILESASTNQTSMYLCASSLRAGEVIEKLFFGSGTQLSVL.

CDR3 DNA sequence: TGTGCCAGCACGGAGAGGACAGTCCTCTCTGGGGGCTACACCTTC. Translating it yields CASTERTVLSGGYTF. This chain connects TRBV2 to TRBJ1-2; a possible D gene is TRBD1 (6 bases). Germline lookup yields CDR1 SNHLY and CDR2 FYNNEI. This CDR3 is 15 amino acids long. V shed 7 bases and J shed 8 bases, with 23 bases lying between them.

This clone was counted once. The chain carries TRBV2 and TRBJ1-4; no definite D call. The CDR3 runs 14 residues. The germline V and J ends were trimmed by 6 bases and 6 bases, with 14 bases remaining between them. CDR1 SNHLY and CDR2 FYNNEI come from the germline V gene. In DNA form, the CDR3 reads TGTGCCAGCAGGGCCCGCCTAGATGATGAAAAACTGTTTTTT. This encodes CASRARLDDEKLFF.

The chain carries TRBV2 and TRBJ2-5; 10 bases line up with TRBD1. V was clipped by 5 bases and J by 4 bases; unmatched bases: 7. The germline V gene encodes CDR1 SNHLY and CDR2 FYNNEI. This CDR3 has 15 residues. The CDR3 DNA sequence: TGTGCCAGCAGTTCCCGGGACAGGGGTCGAGAGACCCAGTACTTC. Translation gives CASSSRDRGRETQYF. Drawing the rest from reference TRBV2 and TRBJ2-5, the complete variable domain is EPEVTQTPSHQVTQMGQEVILRCVPISNHLYFYWYRQILGQKVEFLVSFYNNEISEKSEIFDDQFSVERPDGSNFTLKIRSTKLEDSAMYFCASSSRDRGRETQYFGPGTRLLVL.

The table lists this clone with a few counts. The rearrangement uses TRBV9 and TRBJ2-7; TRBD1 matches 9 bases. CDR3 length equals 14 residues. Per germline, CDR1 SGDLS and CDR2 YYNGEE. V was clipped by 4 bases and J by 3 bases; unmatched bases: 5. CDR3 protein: CASSPPTGGYEQYF. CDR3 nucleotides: TGTGCCAGCAGCCCTCCGACAGGGGGCTACGAGCAGTACTTC.

The CDR3 sequence: CASSPRGSATNEKLFF. Here the CDR3 DNA reads TGTGCCAGCAGCCCGCGAGGGAGCGCAACTAATGAAAAACTGTTTTTT. This rearrangement joins TRBV9 to TRBJ1-4; D gene unclear. V shed 4 bases and J shed 0 bases, with 13 bases lying between them. This CDR3 region has 16 residues. The germline CDR1 and CDR2 sequences are SGDLS and YYNGEE.

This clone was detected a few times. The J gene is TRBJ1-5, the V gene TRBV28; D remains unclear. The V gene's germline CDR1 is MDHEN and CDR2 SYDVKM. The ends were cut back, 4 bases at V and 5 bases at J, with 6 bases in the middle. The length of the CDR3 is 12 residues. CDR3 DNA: TGTGCCAGCAGTTCTTCTGATCAGCCCCAGCATTTT. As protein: CASSSSDQPQHF.

In DNA, the CDR3 is TGTGCCAGCAGCGAAGTCCAGGGGGCCAAAAACATTCAGTACTTC. It translates to CASSEVQGAKNIQYF. This chain links TRBV28 with TRBJ2-4, with a weak D call TRBD1 (6 bases). Trimming shortened V by 6 bases and J by 1 base, and 13 bases separated the two germline ends. There are 15 residues in the CDR3. CDR1 is MDHEN, CDR2 SYDVKM, per germline.

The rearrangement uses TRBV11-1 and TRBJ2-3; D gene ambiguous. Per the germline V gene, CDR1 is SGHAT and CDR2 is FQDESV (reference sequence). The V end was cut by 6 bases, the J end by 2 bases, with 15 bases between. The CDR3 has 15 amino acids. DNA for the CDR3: TGTGCCAGCAGTCCCGAAGGAGCGATCACAGATACGCAGTATTTT. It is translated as CASSPEGAITDTQYF.

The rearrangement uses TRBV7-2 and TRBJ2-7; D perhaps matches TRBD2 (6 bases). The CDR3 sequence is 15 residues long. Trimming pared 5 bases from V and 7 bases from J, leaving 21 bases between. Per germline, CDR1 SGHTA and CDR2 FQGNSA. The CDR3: CASSPDRDWGSEQYF. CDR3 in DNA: TGTGCCAGCAGCCCGGACCGGGACTGGGGGTCGGAGCAGTACTTC.

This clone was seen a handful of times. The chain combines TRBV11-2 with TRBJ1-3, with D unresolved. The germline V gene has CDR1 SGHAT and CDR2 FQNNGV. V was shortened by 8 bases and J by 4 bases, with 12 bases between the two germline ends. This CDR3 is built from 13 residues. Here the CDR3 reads CASVARRGNTIYF. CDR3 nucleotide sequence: TGTGCCAGCGTCGCTCGTCGGGGAAACACCATATATTTT.

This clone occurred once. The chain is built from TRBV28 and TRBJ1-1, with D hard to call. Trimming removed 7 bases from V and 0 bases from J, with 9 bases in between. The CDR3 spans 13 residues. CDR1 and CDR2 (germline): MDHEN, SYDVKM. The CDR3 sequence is CASTLGLNTEAFF. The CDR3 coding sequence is TGTGCCAGCACCCTAGGTTTGAACACTGAAGCTTTCTTT.

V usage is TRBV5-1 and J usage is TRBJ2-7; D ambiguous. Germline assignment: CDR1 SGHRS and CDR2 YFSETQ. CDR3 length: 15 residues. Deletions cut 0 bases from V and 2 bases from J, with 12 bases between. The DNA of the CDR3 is TGCGCCAGCAGCTTGGCCTTCGGCGGAACCTACGAGCAGTACTTC. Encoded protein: CASSLAFGGTYEQYF.

CDR3 sequence: CAISESGLAGGKDTQYF. CDR3 DNA sequence: TGTGCCATCAGTGAGTCAGGACTAGCGGGAGGTAAAGATACGCAGTATTTT. The rearrangement joins TRBV10-3 to TRBJ2-3, with TRBD2 identical over 14 bases. Trimming took 0 bases from V and 5 from J; bases not matched to a gene: 4. Germline V gives CDR1 ENHRY, CDR2 SYGVKD. The CDR3 consists of 17 residues.

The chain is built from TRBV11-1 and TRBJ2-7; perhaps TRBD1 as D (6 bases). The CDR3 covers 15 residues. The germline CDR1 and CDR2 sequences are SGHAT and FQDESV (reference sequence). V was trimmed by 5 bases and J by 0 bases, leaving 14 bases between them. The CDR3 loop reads CASSSRQEISYEQYF. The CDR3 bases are TGTGCCAGCAGCAGCCGACAGGAAATCTCCTACGAGCAGTACTTC.

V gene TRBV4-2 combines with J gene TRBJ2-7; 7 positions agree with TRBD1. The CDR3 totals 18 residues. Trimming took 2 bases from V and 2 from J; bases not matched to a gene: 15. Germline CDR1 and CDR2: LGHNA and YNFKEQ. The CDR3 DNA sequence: TGTGCCAGCAGCCAAAGGGAAGCGACAGGGAACCCCACCTACGAGCAGTACTTC. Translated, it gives CASSQREATGNPTYEQYF.

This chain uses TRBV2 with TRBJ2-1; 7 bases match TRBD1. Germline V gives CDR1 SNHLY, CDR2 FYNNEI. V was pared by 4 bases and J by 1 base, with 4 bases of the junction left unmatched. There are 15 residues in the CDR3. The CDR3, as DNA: TGTGCCAGCAGTGGCCCAGGGGGTTCCTACAATGAGCAGTTCTTC. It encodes CASSGPGGSYNEQFF.

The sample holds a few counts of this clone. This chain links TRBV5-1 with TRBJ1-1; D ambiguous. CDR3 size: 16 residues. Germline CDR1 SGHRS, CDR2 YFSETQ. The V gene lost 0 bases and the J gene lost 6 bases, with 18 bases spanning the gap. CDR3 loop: CASSLVGVGSDSEAFF. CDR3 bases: TGCGCCAGCAGCTTGGTTGGGGTCGGGAGCGACTCTGAAGCTTTCTTT.

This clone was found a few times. The CDR3 sequence is CASSYSGGLAGGQYF. The CDR3 region has the DNA TGTGCCAGCAGTTACTCAGGGGGACTAGCGGGAGGGCAGTATTTT. This chain joins TRBV6-5 and TRBJ2-3, with 15 bases that match TRBD2. The J segment lost 11 bases and the V segment lost 0 bases, leaving 3 bases of the junction unmatched. CDR3 length: 15 amino acids. The germline V gene has CDR1 MNHEY and CDR2 SVGAGI.

The CDR3 region has the DNA TGTGCCAGCAGCTTAGCACAGGGGATGGGCGGCTACACCTTC. Its protein is CASSLAQGMGGYTF. This chain joins TRBV7-9 and TRBJ1-2; 7 bases map to TRBD1. The CDR3 sequence is 14 residues long. After removal of 0 bases from V and 8 bases from J, the junction contained 6 bases not matched to a gene. Germline-derived CDR1 and CDR2 are SEHNR and FQNEAQ (reference sequence).

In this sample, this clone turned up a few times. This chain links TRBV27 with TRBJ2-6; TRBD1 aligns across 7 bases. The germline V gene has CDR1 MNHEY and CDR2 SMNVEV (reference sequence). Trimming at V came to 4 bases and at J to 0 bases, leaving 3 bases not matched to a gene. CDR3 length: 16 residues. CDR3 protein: CASSSTGSSGANVLTF. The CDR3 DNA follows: TGTGCCAGCAGTTCGACAGGGAGCTCTGGGGCCAACGTCCTGACTTTC.

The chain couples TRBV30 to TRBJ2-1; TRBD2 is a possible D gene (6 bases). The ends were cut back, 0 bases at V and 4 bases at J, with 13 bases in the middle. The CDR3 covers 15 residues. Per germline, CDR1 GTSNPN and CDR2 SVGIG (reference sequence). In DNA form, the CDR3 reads TGTGCCTGGAGTGTACTTGGGGGAGGTTACAATGAGCAGTTCTTC. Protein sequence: CAWSVLGGGYNEQFF.

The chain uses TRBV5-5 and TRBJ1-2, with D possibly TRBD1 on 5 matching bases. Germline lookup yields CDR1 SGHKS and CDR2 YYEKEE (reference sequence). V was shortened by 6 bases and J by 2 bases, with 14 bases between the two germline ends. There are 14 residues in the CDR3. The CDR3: CASNLGGLNYGYTF. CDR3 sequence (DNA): TGTGCCAGCAACCTGGGGGGGTTGAACTATGGCTACACCTTC.